This TCR beta chain was captured by sequencing in a study of blood T cell repertoires in COVID-19 (dated by TCRdb to about 2020). Study-wide context: Samples covering the acute and convalescent phases of COVID-19 were provided by collaborators in the United States, Italy and Spain. Sample metadata almost always included a de-identified subject ID, COVID-19 status, age in years and sex. HLA class I and class II types, where available, came from metadata supplied by the sample provider rather than from assay-based typing. The prospective study material was composed of cDNA or gDNA derived from T cells, B-cell-depleted T cells, or PBMCs. The dataset comprised deeply sampled blood TCRbeta repertoires from subjects exposed to, actively infected with, or recovered from COVID-19. The samples were drawn from two sources: the first 160 participants of the ongoing ImmuneRACE study, and 1,254 subjects contributed by 6 global collaborators. The repertoires were released in a freely available public database intended as a resource for research on the immune response to SARS-CoV-2. What the study reported, not specific to this receptor: How much clinical and demographic metadata was included differed by source and by participant, and the metadata was provided uncurated.

As regards this clone: Its cognate antigen has yet to be identified. No much larger clone is present one base from it, and per-base qualities are unavailable.

TCRbeta CDR3 regions were amplified from genomic DNA by means of the immunoSEQ Assay, a bias-controlled multiplex PCR. The source study handled its data this way. Within the assay, amplification of reference gene primers was used to estimate how many nucleated cells each sample contained. To quantify the absolute abundance of each unique TCRbeta CDR3 rearrangement, sequence reads were collapsed and filtered. For each sample, productive Simpson clonality was calculated by taking the square root of Simpson's diversity index across productive rearrangements. TCRdb carries this immuneACCESS record with in-frame sequences only. Its versions omit some clonotypes, under half of them owing to an unresolved V gene in the studies checked, with the rest unexplained. That table is the source of V, J and clone size, and D and trimming were worked out from the DNA. In all, the sample holds almost 80,000 clones, and about 93% of those were seen once. Less than 0.8% of the sample is taken by the ten largest.

Taken from the germline V gene (reference sequence), the CDR1 and CDR2 loops are DFQATT and SNEGSKA. The CDR3 measures 14 amino acids from cysteine to phenylalanine. The read is trimmed to its CDR3 DNA, 42 bases read in frame from base 1. Clipping removes 3 bases from V and 10 bases from J, with 10 as the unmatched junction base count. The collaborating institutions used their own protocols to collect whole blood in K2EDTA tubes. For TCRbeta analysis, collaborators shipped samples as frozen whole blood, isolated PBMCs, or DNA extracted from either of those sample types. The receptor was derived from a woman older than 75 with acute or convalescent COVID-19. The sample comprised peripheral blood. Recombination joined TRBV20-1 with TRBJ2-1, and 9 bases in between align with TRBD2. The CDR3 sequence is CSASYRGGAGEQFF. The sequence in DNA is TGCAGTGCTAGTTATCGCGGGGGGGCCGGGGAGCAGTTCTTC.